Listed below are T cell receptor beta chains from one sample, sequenced in a study of blood T cell repertoires in COVID-19. Using immunoSEQ multiplex PCR, the repertoire was profiled, and TCRdb retains in-frame clones only, with some absent. Counted here are some 54,000 clones, approximately 91% occurring once; the ten biggest clones make up 2% to 2.5%. Sample: peripheral blood. The receptors were gathered from a man aged 60-69 years with acute or convalescent COVID-19. CDR3s include the opening cysteine and the closing phenylalanine or tryptophan. The D gene is left open where the match is weak. Rows may omit the clone size; those that give it use once, few, many or a size class.

size	V	D	J	CDR3	DNA
.	TRBV11-3	TRBD1	TRBJ2-2	CASSQGQGDTGELFF	TGTGCCAGCAGCCAGGGACAGGGGGACACCGGGGAGCTGTTTTTT
.	TRBV11-2	.	TRBJ1-4	CASSSQVGGNEKLFF	TGTGCCAGCAGCTCTCAGGTCGGGGGTAATGAAAAACTGTTTTTT
.	TRBV7-9	.	TRBJ2-7	CASSLGAVSSYEQYF	TGTGCCAGCAGCTTAGGGGCAGTATCCTCCTACGAGCAGTACTTC
.	TRBV21-1	.	TRBJ2-4	CASSKALLDRGSLAKNIQYF	TGTGCCAGCAGCAAAGCGCTCCTGGACAGGGGATCTCTAGCCAAAAACATTCAGTACTTC
.	TRBV19	.	TRBJ1-5	CASSPGKSNQPQHF	TGTGCCAGTAGCCCAGGGAAGAGCAATCAGCCCCAGCATTTT
.	TRBV9	.	TRBJ1-4	CASSEPREGKSEKLFF	TGTGCCAGCAGCGAGCCCCGGGAAGGGAAAAGCGAAAAACTGTTTTTT
.	TRBV27	.	TRBJ1-2	CASSLSLGGEGYTF	TGTGCCAGCAGTTTATCGTTGGGGGGAGAAGGCTACACCTTC
.	TRBV4-1	TRBD2	TRBJ2-1	CASSPRLPSGRSHNEQFF	TGCGCCAGCAGCCCCCGGCTCCCTAGCGGGAGATCCCACAATGAGCAGTTCTTC
medium-sized	TRBV28	TRBD2	TRBJ2-2	CASSRSGTSGRVTGELFF	TGTGCCAGCAGCCGCTCAGGGACTAGCGGGAGGGTCACCGGGGAGCTGTTTTTT
.	TRBV24-1	TRBD2	TRBJ2-2	CATSDFGREGLWTGELFF	TGTGCCACCAGTGACTTTGGGCGGGAGGGCCTATGGACCGGGGAGCTGTTTTTT
once	TRBV5-1	TRBD1	TRBJ2-3	CASSQQGNTDTQYF	TGCGCCAGCAGCCAACAGGGGAACACAGATACGCAGTATTTT
.	TRBV24-1	.	TRBJ2-3	CATSVRTATDTQYF	TGTGCCACCAGCGTAAGGACAGCCACAGATACGCAGTATTTT
.	TRBV30	TRBD1	TRBJ1-2	CAWRTGEYYGYTF	TGTGCCTGGCGGACAGGGGAGTACTATGGCTACACCTTC
.	TRBV6-2/TRBV6-3	TRBD1	TRBJ1-2	CASSFMRDSPGYGYTF	TGTGCCAGCAGTTTCATGCGGGACAGCCCGGGATATGGCTACACCTTC
.	TRBV28	TRBD1	TRBJ1-2	CASSNQGVRGTRTAAFYGYTF	TGTGCCAGCAGTAATCAGGGGGTACGGGGCACTCGTACAGCTGCATTCTATGGCTACACCTTC
.	TRBV30	TRBD1	TRBJ2-7	CAWSSGTGAHEQYF	TGTGCCTGGAGTTCCGGGACAGGGGCGCACGAGCAGTACTTC
.	TRBV7-2	.	TRBJ1-1	CASSFNSLNTEAFF	TGTGCCAGCAGCTTTAACAGCCTGAACACTGAAGCTTTCTTT
.	TRBV7-2	TRBD1	TRBJ1-4	CASSFDRGPEKLFF	TGTGCCAGCAGCTTTGACAGGGGGCCTGAAAAACTGTTTTTT
.	TRBV20-1	TRBD2	TRBJ2-1	CSASRLADYNEQFF	TGCAGTGCGAGTCGACTAGCGGATTACAATGAGCAGTTCTTC
.	TRBV10-1	.	TRBJ2-1	CASSECLDLAQFF	TGCGCCAGCAGTGAATGTTTGGACCTAGCTCAATTCTTC
.	TRBV7-2	.	TRBJ1-2	CASSLGVVREGVYGYTF	TGTGCCAGCAGCTTAGGGGTCGTCAGGGAAGGGGTCTATGGCTACACCTTC
.	TRBV2	TRBD1	TRBJ2-6	CASRQGTGPSLLTF	TGTGCCAGCAGGCAAGGGACAGGGCCATCATTACTGACTTTC